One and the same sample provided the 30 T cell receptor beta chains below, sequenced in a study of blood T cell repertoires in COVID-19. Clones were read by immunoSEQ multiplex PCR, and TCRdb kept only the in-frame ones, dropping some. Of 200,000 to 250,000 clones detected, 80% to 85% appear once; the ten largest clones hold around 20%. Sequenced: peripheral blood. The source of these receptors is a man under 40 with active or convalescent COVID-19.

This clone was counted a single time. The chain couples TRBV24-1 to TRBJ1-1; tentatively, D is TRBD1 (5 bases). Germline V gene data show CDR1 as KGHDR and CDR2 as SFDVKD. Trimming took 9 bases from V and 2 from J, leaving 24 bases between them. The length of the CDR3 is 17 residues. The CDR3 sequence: CATAQAGGPGLNTEAFF. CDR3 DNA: TGTGCCACCGCCCAGGCGGGGGGTCCGGGCCTAAACACTGAAGCTTTCTTT.

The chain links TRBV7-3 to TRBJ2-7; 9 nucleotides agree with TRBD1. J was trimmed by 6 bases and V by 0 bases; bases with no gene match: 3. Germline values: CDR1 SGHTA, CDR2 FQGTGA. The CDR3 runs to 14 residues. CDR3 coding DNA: TGTGCCAGCAGCTTAACTTTGACAGGGGGCGAGCAGTACTTC. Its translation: CASSLTLTGGEQYF.

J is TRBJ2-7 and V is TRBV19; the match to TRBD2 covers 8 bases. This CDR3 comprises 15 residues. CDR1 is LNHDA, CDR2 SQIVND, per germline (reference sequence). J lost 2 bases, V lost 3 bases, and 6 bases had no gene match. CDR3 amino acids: CASSIYASGPYEQYF. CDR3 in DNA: TGTGCCAGTAGTATTTATGCTAGCGGGCCCTACGAGCAGTACTTC.

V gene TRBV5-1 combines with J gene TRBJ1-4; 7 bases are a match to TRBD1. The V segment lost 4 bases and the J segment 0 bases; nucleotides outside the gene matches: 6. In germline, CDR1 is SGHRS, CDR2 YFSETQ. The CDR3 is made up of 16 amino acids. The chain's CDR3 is CASSPGQTTTNEKLFF. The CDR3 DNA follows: TGCGCCAGCAGCCCGGGACAGACCACAACTAATGAAAAACTGTTTTTT.

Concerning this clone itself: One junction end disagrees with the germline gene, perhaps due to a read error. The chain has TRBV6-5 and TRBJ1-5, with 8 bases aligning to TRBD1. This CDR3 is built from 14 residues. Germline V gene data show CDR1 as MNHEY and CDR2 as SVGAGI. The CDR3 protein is CASSQGAVFQSQHF. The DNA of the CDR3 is TGTGCCAGCAGTCAGGGGGCGGTTTTTCAGTCCCAGCATTTT.

The CDR3 reads CASSYTLRDSSNQPQHF. The CDR3 coding sequence is TGTGCCAGCAGTTACACCTTACGGGACTCTAGCAATCAGCCCCAGCATTTT. The rearrangement joins TRBV6-2 or TRBV6-3 to TRBJ1-5; D is possibly TRBD1 (5 bases). The CDR3 runs 17 residues. Looked up from germline, CDR1 is MNHEY and CDR2 is SVGEGT. V lost 2 bases to trimming and J lost 0 bases, with 14 bases between them.

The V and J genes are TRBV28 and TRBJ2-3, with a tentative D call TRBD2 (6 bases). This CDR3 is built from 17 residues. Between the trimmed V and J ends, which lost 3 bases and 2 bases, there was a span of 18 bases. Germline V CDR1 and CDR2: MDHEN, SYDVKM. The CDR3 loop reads CASSFPGGGGFTDTQYF. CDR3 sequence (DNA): TGTGCCAGCAGTTTCCCCGGGGGAGGAGGGTTCACAGATACGCAGTATTTT.

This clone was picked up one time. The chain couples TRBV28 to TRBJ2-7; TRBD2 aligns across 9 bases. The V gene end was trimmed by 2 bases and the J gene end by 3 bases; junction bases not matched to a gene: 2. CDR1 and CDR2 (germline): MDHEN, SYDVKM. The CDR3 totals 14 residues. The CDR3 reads CASSLAGGNYEQYF. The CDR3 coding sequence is TGTGCCAGCAGTTTAGCGGGAGGGAACTACGAGCAGTACTTC.

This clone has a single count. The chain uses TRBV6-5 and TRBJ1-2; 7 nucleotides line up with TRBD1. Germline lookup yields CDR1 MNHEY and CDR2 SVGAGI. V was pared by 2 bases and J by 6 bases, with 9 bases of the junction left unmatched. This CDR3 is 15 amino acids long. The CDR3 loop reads CASSYNRQGGNGYTF. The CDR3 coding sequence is TGTGCCAGCAGTTACAACCGTCAGGGGGGAAATGGCTACACCTTC.

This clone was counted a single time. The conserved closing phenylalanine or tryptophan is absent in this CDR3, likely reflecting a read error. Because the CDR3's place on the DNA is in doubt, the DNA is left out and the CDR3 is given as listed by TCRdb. The chain's CDR3 is CSVEDIRDRGLPSL. The chain recombines TRBV29-1 with TRBJ1-1; no DNA check was done on the table's D call, TRBD1. The CDR3 has 14 residues if both end residues are counted. Per the germline V gene, CDR1 is SQVTM and CDR2 is ANQGSEA.

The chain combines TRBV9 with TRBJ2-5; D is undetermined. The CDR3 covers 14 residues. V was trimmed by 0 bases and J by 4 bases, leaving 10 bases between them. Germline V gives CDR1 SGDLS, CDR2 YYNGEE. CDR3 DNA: TGTGCCAGCAGCGTAGGACCTACGGGAGAGACCCAGTACTTC. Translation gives CASSVGPTGETQYF. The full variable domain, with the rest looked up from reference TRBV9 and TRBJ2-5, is DSGVTQTPKHLITATGQRVTLRCSPRSGDLSVYWYQQSLDQGLQFLIQYYNGEERAKGNILERFSAQQFPDLHSELNLSSLELGDSALYFCASSVGPTGETQYFGPGTRLLVL.

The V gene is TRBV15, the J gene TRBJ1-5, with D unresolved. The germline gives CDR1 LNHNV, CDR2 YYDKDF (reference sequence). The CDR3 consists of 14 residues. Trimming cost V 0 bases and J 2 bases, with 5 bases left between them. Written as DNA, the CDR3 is TGTGCCACCAGCAGAGAGGGAGGCAATCAGCCCCAGCATTTT. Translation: CATSREGGNQPQHF. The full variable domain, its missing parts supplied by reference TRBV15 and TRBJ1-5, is DAMVIQNPRYQVTQFGKPVTLSCSQTLNHNVMYWYQQKSSQAPKLLFHYYDKDFNNEADTPDNFQSRRPNTSFCFLDIRSPGLGDTAMYLCATSREGGNQPQHFGDGTRLSIL.

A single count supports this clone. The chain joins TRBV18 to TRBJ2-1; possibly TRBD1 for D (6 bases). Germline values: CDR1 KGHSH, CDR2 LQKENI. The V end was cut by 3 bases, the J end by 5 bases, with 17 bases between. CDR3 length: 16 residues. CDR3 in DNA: TGTGCCAGCTCACCTTCAGGACAGATGCGAAACAATGAGCAGTTCTTC. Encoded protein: CASSPSGQMRNNEQFF.

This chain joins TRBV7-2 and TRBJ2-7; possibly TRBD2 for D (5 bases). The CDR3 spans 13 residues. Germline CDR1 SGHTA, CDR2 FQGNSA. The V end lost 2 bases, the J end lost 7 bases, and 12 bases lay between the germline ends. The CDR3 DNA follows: TGTGCCAGCAGCTTAAGTGTAGCGATTGAGCAGTACTTC. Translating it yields CASSLSVAIEQYF.

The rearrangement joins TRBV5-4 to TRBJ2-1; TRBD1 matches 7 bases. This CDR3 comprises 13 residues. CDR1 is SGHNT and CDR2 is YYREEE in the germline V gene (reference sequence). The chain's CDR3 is CAGGQGSYNEQFF. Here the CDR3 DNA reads TGTGCAGGGGGCCAGGGCTCCTACAATGAGCAGTTCTTC.

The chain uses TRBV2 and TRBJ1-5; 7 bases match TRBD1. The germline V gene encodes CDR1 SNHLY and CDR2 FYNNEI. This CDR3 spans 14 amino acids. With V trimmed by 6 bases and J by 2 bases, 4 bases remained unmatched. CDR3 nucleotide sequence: TGTGCCAGCAGCCCCGGGACAGGCAATCAGCCCCAGCATTTT. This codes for CASSPGTGNQPQHF.

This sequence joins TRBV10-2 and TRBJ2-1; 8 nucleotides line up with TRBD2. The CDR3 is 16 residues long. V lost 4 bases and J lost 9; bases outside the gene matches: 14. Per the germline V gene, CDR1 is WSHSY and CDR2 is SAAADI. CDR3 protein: CASSGRSGLAGGEQFF. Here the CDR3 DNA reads TGCGCCAGCAGTGGGCGTTCTGGACTAGCAGGTGGTGAGCAGTTCTTC.

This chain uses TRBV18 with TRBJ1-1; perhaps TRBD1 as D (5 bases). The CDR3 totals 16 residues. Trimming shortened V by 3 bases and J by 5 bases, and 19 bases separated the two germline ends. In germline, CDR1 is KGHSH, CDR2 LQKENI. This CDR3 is CASSPPWAGSVTEAFF. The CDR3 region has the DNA TGTGCCAGCTCACCCCCCTGGGCAGGGTCGGTGACTGAAGCTTTCTTT.

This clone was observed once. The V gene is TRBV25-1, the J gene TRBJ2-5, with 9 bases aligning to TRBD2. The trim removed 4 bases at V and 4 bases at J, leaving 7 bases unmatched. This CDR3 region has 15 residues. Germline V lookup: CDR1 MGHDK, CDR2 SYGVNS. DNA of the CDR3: TGTGCCAGCAGTGGCCTAAGCGGGAGGTTAGAGACCCAGTACTTC. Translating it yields CASSGLSGRLETQYF. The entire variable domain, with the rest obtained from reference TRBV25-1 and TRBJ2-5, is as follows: EADIYQTPRYLVIGTGKKITLECSQTMGHDKMYWYQQDPGMELHLIHYSYGVNSTEKGDLSSESTVSRIRTEHFPLTLESARPSHTSQYLCASSGLSGRLETQYFGPGTRLLVL.

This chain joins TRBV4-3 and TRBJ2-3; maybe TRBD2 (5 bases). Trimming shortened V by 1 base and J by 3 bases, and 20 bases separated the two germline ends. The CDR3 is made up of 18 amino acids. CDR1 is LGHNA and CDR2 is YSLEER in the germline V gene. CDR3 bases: TGCGCCAGCAGCCAAGTTATGAGGCGAAGAGGGAGAACAGATACGCAGTATTTT. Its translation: CASSQVMRRRGRTDTQYF.

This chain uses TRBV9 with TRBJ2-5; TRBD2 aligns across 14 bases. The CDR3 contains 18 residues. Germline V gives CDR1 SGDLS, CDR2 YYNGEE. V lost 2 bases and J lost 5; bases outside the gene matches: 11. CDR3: CASSVGGLAGAALETQYF. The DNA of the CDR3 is TGTGCCAGCAGCGTGGGGGGACTAGCGGGAGCGGCCCTTGAGACCCAGTACTTC. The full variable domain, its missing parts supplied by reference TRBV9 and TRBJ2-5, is DSGVTQTPKHLITATGQRVTLRCSPRSGDLSVYWYQQSLDQGLQFLIQYYNGEERAKGNILERFSAQQFPDLHSELNLSSLELGDSALYFCASSVGGLAGAALETQYFGPGTRLLVL.

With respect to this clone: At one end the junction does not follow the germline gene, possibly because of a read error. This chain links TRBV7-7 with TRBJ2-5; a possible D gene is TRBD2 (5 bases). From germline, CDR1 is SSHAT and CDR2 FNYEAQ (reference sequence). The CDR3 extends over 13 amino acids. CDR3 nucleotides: TGTGCTAGCAGCTTAGACCGAGGGGAGACCCAGTACTTC. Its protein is CASSLDRGETQYF.

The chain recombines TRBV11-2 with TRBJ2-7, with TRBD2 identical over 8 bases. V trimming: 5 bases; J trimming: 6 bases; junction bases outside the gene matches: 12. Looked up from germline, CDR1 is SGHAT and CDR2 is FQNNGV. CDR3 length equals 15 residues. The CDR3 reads CASSAPGTGTSEQYF. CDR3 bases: TGTGCCAGCAGCGCACCCGGGACCGGGACTAGCGAGCAGTACTTC.

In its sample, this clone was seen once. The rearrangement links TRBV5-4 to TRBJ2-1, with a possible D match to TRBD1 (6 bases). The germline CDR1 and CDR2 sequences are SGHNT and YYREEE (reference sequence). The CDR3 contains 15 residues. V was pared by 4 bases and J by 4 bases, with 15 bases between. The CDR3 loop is CASSLQGISYNEQFF. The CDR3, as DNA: TGTGCCAGCAGCCTACAGGGTATCTCATACAATGAGCAGTTCTTC.

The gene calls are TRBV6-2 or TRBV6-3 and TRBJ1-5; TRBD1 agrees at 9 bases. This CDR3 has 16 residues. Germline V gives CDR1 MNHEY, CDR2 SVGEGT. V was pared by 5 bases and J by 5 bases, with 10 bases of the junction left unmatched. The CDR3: CASSDPWGQGDQPQHF. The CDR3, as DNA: TGTGCCAGCAGTGACCCGTGGGGACAGGGAGATCAGCCCCAGCATTTT.

CDR3 sequence (DNA): TGTGCCAGCAGCTTCTGGGACACCCACGAGCAGTACTTC. Amino acids: CASSFWDTHEQYF. The gene calls are TRBV7-2 and TRBJ2-7; D possibly corresponds to TRBD1 (6 bases). This CDR3 is 13 amino acids long. Trimming stripped 3 bases from V and 5 bases from J, with 11 bases between. Germline values: CDR1 SGHTA, CDR2 FQGNSA.

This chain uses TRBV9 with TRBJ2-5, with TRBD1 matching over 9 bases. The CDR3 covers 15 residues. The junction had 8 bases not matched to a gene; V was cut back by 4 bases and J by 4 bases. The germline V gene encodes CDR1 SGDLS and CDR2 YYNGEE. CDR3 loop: CASSFRTGEGETQYF. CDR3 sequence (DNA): TGTGCCAGCAGCTTTAGGACAGGGGAGGGAGAGACCCAGTACTTC. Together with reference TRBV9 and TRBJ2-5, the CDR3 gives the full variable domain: DSGVTQTPKHLITATGQRVTLRCSPRSGDLSVYWYQQSLDQGLQFLIQYYNGEERAKGNILERFSAQQFPDLHSELNLSSLELGDSALYFCASSFRTGEGETQYFGPGTRLLVL.

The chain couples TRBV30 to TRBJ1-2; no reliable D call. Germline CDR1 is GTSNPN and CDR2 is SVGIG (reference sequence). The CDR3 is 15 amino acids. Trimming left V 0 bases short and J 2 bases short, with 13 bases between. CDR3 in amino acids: CAWSVTPRINYGYTF. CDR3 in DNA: TGTGCCTGGAGTGTGACACCTCGGATCAACTATGGCTACACCTTC.

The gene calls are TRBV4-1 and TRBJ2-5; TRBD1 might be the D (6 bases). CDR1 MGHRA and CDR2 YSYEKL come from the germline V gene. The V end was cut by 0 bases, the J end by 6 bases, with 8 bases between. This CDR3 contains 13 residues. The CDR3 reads CASSQEGGKTQYF. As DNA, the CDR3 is TGCGCCAGCAGCCAAGAAGGGGGAAAGACCCAGTACTTC.

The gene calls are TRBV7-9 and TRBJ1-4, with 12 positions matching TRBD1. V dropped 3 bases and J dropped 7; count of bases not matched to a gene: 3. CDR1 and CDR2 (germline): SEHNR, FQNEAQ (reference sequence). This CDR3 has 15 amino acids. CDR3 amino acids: CASSLGDRGREKLFF. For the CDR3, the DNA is TGTGCCAGCAGCTTGGGGGACAGGGGGCGTGAAAAACTGTTTTTT. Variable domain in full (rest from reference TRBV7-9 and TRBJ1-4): DTGVSQNPRHKITKRGQNVTFRCDPISEHNRLYWYRQTLGQGPEFLTYFQNEAQLEKSRLLSDRFSAERPKGSFSTLEIQRTEQGDSAMYLCASSLGDRGREKLFFGSGTQLSVL.